A single sample is the source of the 25 T cell receptor beta chains below, sequenced in a study of blood T cell repertoires in COVID-19. Only in-frame clones appear in the TCRdb table, and some are missing; sequencing was by immunoSEQ multiplex PCR. The data show some 200,000 clones, more than 75% seen once. The material sequenced was peripheral blood. The receptor set was obtained from a man aged 40-55 years with active or convalescent COVID-19.

V gene TRBV7-3 combines with J gene TRBJ2-2; D possibly corresponds to TRBD2 (6 bases). This CDR3 contains 11 residues. Per germline, CDR1 SGHTA and CDR2 FQGTGA. V gave up 8 bases and J gave up 5 bases, with 6 bases separating them. The CDR3 here is CASGRTGELFF. Here the CDR3 DNA reads TGTGCCAGCGGGAGGACCGGGGAGCTGTTTTTT.

This clone was found once. The V and J genes are TRBV29-1 and TRBJ1-3, with a possible D match to TRBD1 (6 bases). The ends were cut back, 1 base at V and 4 bases at J, with 11 bases in the middle. The CDR3 is 14 residues long. CDR1 SQVTM and CDR2 ANQGSEA come from the germline V gene. The CDR3 here is CSVEVRGPGNTIYF. The CDR3, as DNA: TGCAGCGTTGAAGTCAGGGGACCCGGAAACACCATATATTTT.

This sequence joins TRBV27 and TRBJ2-1, with 12 positions matching TRBD2. J gave up 0 bases and V 5 bases, and 5 bases lay outside the gene matches. This CDR3 has 17 amino acids. Germline V gene lookup returns CDR1 MNHEY and CDR2 SMNVEV (reference sequence). CDR3 DNA sequence: TGTGCCAGCAGTAGGCTAGCGGGGGGGAGCTCCTACAATGAGCAGTTCTTC. Translating gives CASSRLAGGSSYNEQFF.

The J gene is TRBJ1-2, the V gene TRBV4-1; D may be TRBD1 (5 bases). This CDR3 has 16 amino acids. V shed 1 base and J shed 4 bases, with 16 bases lying between them. Germline V lookup: CDR1 MGHRA, CDR2 YSYEKL. The CDR3 sequence is CASSQGPRQPFYGYTF. DNA of the CDR3: TGCGCCAGCAGCCAAGGGCCGCGACAGCCCTTCTATGGCTACACCTTC.

This chain links TRBV19 with TRBJ2-6; TRBD1 matches at 8 bases. V dropped 6 bases and J dropped 4; count of bases not matched to a gene: 5. Germline V CDR1 and CDR2: LNHDA, SQIVND (reference sequence). This CDR3 is built from 15 residues. The CDR3 region has the DNA TGTGCCAGTAGACCGACAGGGGCCGGGGCCAACGTCCTGACTTTC. It translates to CASRPTGAGANVLTF.

This chain connects TRBV12-3 or TRBV12-4 to TRBJ1-1; TRBD1 is a possible D gene (5 bases). Trimming removed 6 bases at V and 1 base at J, with 9 bases between. The length of the CDR3 is 13 residues. CDR3 protein: CASRGARNTEAFF. Written as DNA, the CDR3 is TGTGCCAGCAGAGGGGCCAGGAACACTGAAGCTTTCTTT.

This chain connects TRBV18 to TRBJ2-6; TRBD2 might be the D (7 bases). V dropped 2 bases and J dropped 0 bases, with 14 bases sitting between them. The length of the CDR3 is 18 residues. Germline V gene sequence: CDR1 KGHSH, CDR2 LQKENI. The CDR3 is CASSPSPAGASGANVLTF. As DNA, the CDR3 is TGTGCCAGCTCACCATCCCCCGCGGGGGCCTCTGGGGCCAACGTCCTGACTTTC.

A few counts support this clone. The same CDR3 is also encoded by other DNA sequences in this sample. The rearrangement joins TRBV5-1 to TRBJ1-3; a possible D gene is TRBD1 (5 bases). The CDR3 has 14 residues. Germline CDR1 reads SGHRS; CDR2 reads YFSETQ. V lost 0 bases and J 4 bases, leaving 8 bases between the germline ends. CDR3 DNA: TGCGCCAGCAGCTTGGCAGGGTACGGAAACACCATATATTTT. Its protein product is CASSLAGYGNTIYF.

J is TRBJ1-6 and V is TRBV18; tentatively, D is TRBD1 (6 bases). This CDR3 comprises 16 residues. CDR1 is KGHSH, CDR2 LQKENI, per germline. V lost 3 bases and J lost 7, with 16 bases in between. CDR3 region: CASSPKGGTLNSPLHF. The DNA of the CDR3 is TGTGCCAGCTCACCTAAGGGGGGGACACTGAATTCACCCCTCCACTTT.

The J gene is TRBJ2-1, the V gene TRBV5-1, with D maybe TRBD1 (6 bases). CDR1 is SGHRS, CDR2 YFSETQ, per germline. The CDR3 consists of 11 residues. V shed 1 base and J shed 12 bases, with 8 bases lying between them. The CDR3 loop reads CASSLTGPQFF. The DNA for the CDR3 is TGCGCCAGCAGCTTGACAGGGCCGCAGTTCTTC. Filled out from reference TRBV5-1 and TRBJ2-1, the complete variable domain reads KAGVTQTPRYLIKTRGQQVTLSCSPISGHRSVSWYQQTPGQGLQFLFEYFSETQRNKGNFPGRFSGRQFSNSRSEMNVSTLELGDSALYLCASSLTGPQFFGPGTRLTVL.

The rearrangement uses TRBV7-2 and TRBJ2-7; TRBD2 agrees at 7 bases. The CDR3 totals 15 residues. V lost 5 bases and J lost 7; bases outside the gene matches: 14. The germline V gene encodes CDR1 SGHTA and CDR2 FQGNSA. In nucleotides, the CDR3 is TGTGCCAGCAGCGGGGGGGACTGGAGATCCCCTGAGCAGTACTTC. Translation gives CASSGGDWRSPEQYF. Full variable domain (rest looked up from reference TRBV7-2 and TRBJ2-7): GAGVSQSPSNKVTEKGKDVELRCDPISGHTALYWYRQSLGQGLEFLIYFQGNSAPDKSGLPSDRFSAERTGGSVSTLTIQRTQQEDSAVYLCASSGGDWRSPEQYFGPGTRLTVT.

The V gene is TRBV2, the J gene TRBJ1-1; D is unresolved. Trimming took 11 bases from V and 2 from J, leaving 15 bases between them. This CDR3 region has 13 residues. Germline V CDR1 and CDR2: SNHLY, FYNNEI. CDR3 sequence (DNA): TGTGCCGGAGCGACGGCACTTAACACTGAAGCTTTCTTT. Translating gives CAGATALNTEAFF.

The chain uses TRBV10-3 and TRBJ2-1; weak D call: TRBD1 (6 bases). In germline, CDR1 is ENHRY, CDR2 SYGVKD. V gave up 6 bases and J gave up 7 bases, with 10 bases separating them. The CDR3 is 12 amino acids. As DNA, the CDR3 is TGTGCCATCAGCCCCAGGGGAAATGAGCAGTTCTTC. Protein: CAISPRGNEQFF.

The chain carries TRBV18 and TRBJ2-3; D perhaps matches TRBD2 (6 bases). The CDR3 sequence is 15 residues long. The germline CDR1 and CDR2 sequences are KGHSH and LQKENI. V was cut by 6 bases and J by 4 bases, with 17 bases left in between. The CDR3 is CASSNTGTGADTQYF. The CDR3 DNA is TGTGCCAGCTCGAATACCGGGACTGGGGCAGATACGCAGTATTTT.

This rearrangement joins TRBV9 to TRBJ2-5, with TRBD2 matching over 11 bases. Trimming took 1 base from V and 2 from J; bases not matched to a gene: 13. This CDR3 is 19 amino acids long. Germline assignment: CDR1 SGDLS and CDR2 YYNGEE. The CDR3: CASSVSGTSGRLLQETQYF. The DNA for the CDR3 is TGTGCCAGCAGCGTATCCGGGACTAGCGGCCGTTTACTTCAAGAGACCCAGTACTTC.

V and J are TRBV30 and TRBJ2-5, with 12 positions matching TRBD1. The CDR3 has 15 residues. V lost 2 bases, J lost 3 bases, and 4 bases stayed unmatched. Germline CDR1 GTSNPN, CDR2 SVGIG (reference sequence). DNA for the CDR3: TGTGCCTGGAGTTACGGGACAGGGGGCGAAGAGACCCAGTACTTC. It encodes CAWSYGTGGEETQYF.

The V call is TRBV30, the J call TRBJ2-1; TRBD1 aligns across 8 bases. This CDR3 comprises 12 residues. With 5 bases clipped from V and 4 bases from J, the junction kept 1 base outside the gene matches. CDR1 and CDR2 from the germline V gene are GTSNPN and SVGIG (reference sequence). CDR3 residues: CAWGQGYNEQFF. CDR3 bases: TGTGCCTGGGGACAGGGATACAATGAGCAGTTCTTC.

The chain has TRBV27 and TRBJ1-1; D is perhaps TRBD1 (6 bases). Germline CDR1 and CDR2: MNHEY and SMNVEV (reference sequence). There are 14 residues in the CDR3. Trimming took 2 bases from V and 4 from J, leaving 11 bases between them. CDR3 sequence reads: CASSLTPGATEAFF. DNA for the CDR3: TGTGCCAGCAGTTTAACCCCAGGGGCCACTGAAGCTTTCTTT.

There are a few counts of this clone. The chain employs TRBV7-3 and TRBJ1-1; D might be TRBD1 (6 bases). Trimming took 3 bases from V and 4 from J, leaving 15 bases between them. In germline, CDR1 is SGHTA, CDR2 FQGTGA. CDR3 length: 15 residues. In DNA, the CDR3 is TGTGCCAGCAGCTTGGCTCAGGGGCCGAGCACTGAAGCTTTCTTT. Translating it yields CASSLAQGPSTEAFF.

The chain is built from TRBV5-6 and TRBJ1-2; 8 bases align to TRBD1. V was clipped by 1 base and J by 7 bases; unmatched bases: 9. CDR1 is SGHDT, CDR2 YYEEEE, per germline. There are 15 residues in the CDR3. The CDR3: CASSLWGGQGRGYTF. The CDR3 nucleotides read TGTGCCAGCAGCTTGTGGGGCGGACAGGGCCGTGGCTACACCTTC.

Remarks on this clone: The junction departs from the called germline gene at one end, perhaps through a read error. V usage is TRBV6-5 and J usage is TRBJ2-5; tentatively, D is TRBD2 (5 bases). There are 16 residues in the CDR3. Germline V gives CDR1 MNHEY, CDR2 SVGAGI. The CDR3 sequence: CAGSYSGGLRSETQYF. The CDR3 DNA reads TGTGCCGGCAGTTACTCGGGCGGACTCAGGTCGGAGACCCAGTACTTC.

The V gene is TRBV9, the J gene TRBJ1-2; TRBD1 might be the D (6 bases). The CDR3 sequence is 13 residues long. V shed 6 bases and J shed 3 bases, with 12 bases lying between them. Germline lookup yields CDR1 SGDLS and CDR2 YYNGEE. The CDR3 loop reads CASTSWTDYGYTF. As DNA, the CDR3 is TGTGCCAGCACCTCGTGGACAGACTATGGCTACACCTTC.

The V gene is TRBV30, the J gene TRBJ2-7, with D possibly being TRBD1 (6 bases). The CDR3 runs 14 residues. CDR1 and CDR2 from the germline V gene are GTSNPN and SVGIG (reference sequence). V was shortened by 1 base and J by 0 bases, with 10 bases between the two germline ends. This CDR3 is CAWSADRFSYEQYF. CDR3 sequence (DNA): TGTGCCTGGAGTGCCGACAGGTTCTCCTACGAGCAGTACTTC. The full variable domain, its missing parts supplied by reference TRBV30 and TRBJ2-7, is SQTIHQWPATLVQPVGSPLSLECTVEGTSNPNLYWYRQAAGRGLQLLFYSVGIGQISSEVPQNLSASRPQDRQFILSSKKLLLSDSGFYLCAWSADRFSYEQYFGPGTRLTVT.

This sequence joins TRBV3-1 (or the pseudogene TRBV3-2) and TRBJ2-1; 10 bases are a match to TRBD1. Germline V lookup: CDR1 LGHDT, CDR2 YNNKEL (reference sequence). With V trimmed by 1 base and J by 4 bases, 7 bases remained unmatched. The CDR3 loop spans 17 amino acids. The CDR3 loop reads CASSQAPWDRGYNEQFF. In nucleotides, the CDR3 is TGTGCCAGCAGCCAAGCCCCTTGGGACAGGGGATACAATGAGCAGTTCTTC.

This chain joins TRBV4-3 and TRBJ2-7; the match to TRBD1 covers 8 bases. CDR3 length equals 14 residues. The V and J ends lost 1 base and 5 bases, in that order; junction bases with no gene match: 4. CDR1 is LGHNA and CDR2 is YSLEER in the germline V gene. The chain's CDR3 is CASSQAPGQDEQYF. DNA of the CDR3: TGCGCCAGCAGCCAAGCCCCGGGACAGGACGAGCAGTACTTC.